Below, 8 T cell receptor beta chains from the same sample are listed, as sequenced in a study of T cell repertoires in cytomegalovirus infection (dated by TCRdb to 2018 to 2020). Sequenced on an Illumina HiSeq 1500. TCRdb handled the public reads itself, with Q25 trimming in fastp and clone calling in MiXCR, and kept productive beta chains. Identical CDR3 protein sequences are pooled into one entry, listed with their most common genes and DNA. The sample data list some 920,000 distinct CDR3 sequences, and 30% to 40% of these were observed just once. The ten largest clones capture roughly 13% of the sample. These receptors lack a known antigen. This specimen's treatment or condition label, per the study, means: in vitro stimulation with specific CMV peptide epitopes to enrich CMV-specific T cells. The material sequenced was cultured CD8+ T cells from PBMCs, taken from culture after CMV antigen stimulation. The origin of the receptors is a human donor in good health (CMV status not recorded). Some clones in this sample may be carry-over from other donors' samples.

The sample holds a few counts of this clonotype. This chain links TRBV5-1 with TRBJ1-1; 9 bases match TRBD1. The germline gives CDR1 SGHRS, CDR2 YFSETQ. V gave up 3 bases and J gave up 4 bases; unmatched junction bases: 7. This CDR3 contains 15 residues. The CDR3 region has the DNA TGCGCCAGCAGCTACAGGGGGCAGGCGGTCACTGAAGCTTTCTTT. Translation: CASSYRGQAVTEAFF.

CDR3 DNA: TGTGCCAGCAGTTCCCCGGCGGGGGGCTCCTCCTACAATGAGCAGTTCTTC. As protein: CASSSPAGGSSYNEQFF. The gene calls are TRBV28 and TRBJ2-1, with TRBD2 matching over 8 bases. From germline, CDR1 is MDHEN and CDR2 SYDVKM. The CDR3 runs 17 residues. J lost 0 bases, V lost 4 bases, and 8 bases had no gene match. Full variable domain (remainder filled in from reference TRBV28 and TRBJ2-1): DVKVTQSSRYLVKRTGEKVFLECVQDMDHENMFWYRQDPGLGLRLIYFSYDVKMKEKGDIPEGYSVSREKKERFSLILESASTNQTSMYLCASSSPAGGSSYNEQFFGPGTRLTVL.

V and J are TRBV5-4 and TRBJ2-7, with 7 nucleotides matching TRBD1. The CDR3 is 15 amino acids. Germline CDR1 reads SGHNT; CDR2 reads YYREEE (reference sequence). V shed 1 base, J shed 5 bases, and the junction held 9 bases outside the gene matches. The CDR3 reads CASSLTAGGDHEQYF. CDR3 bases: TGTGCCAGCAGCTTGACGGCAGGGGGTGACCACGAGCAGTACTTC.

The chain is built from TRBV12-3 or TRBV12-4 and TRBJ1-2; D is uncertain. The germline V and J ends were trimmed by 6 bases and 6 bases, with 14 bases remaining between them. CDR3 length: 13 amino acids. CDR3 protein: CASSSSGYNGYTF. The CDR3 bases are TGTGCCAGCAGCTCAAGTGGGTACAATGGCTACACCTTC.

This clonotype was observed a few times. The genes are TRBV5-4 and TRBJ2-1, with 11 bases matching TRBD2. Germline CDR1 reads SGHNT; CDR2 reads YYREEE (reference sequence). The CDR3 runs 15 residues. V was clipped by 1 base and J by 9 bases; unmatched bases: 6. CDR3 region: CASSLTPGTSGEQFF. For the CDR3, the DNA is TGTGCCAGCAGCTTGACCCCCGGGACTAGCGGTGAGCAGTTCTTC.

DNA for the CDR3: TGTGCCGTTTGGTGGGGCAATGAGCAGTTCTTC. Translation gives CAVWWGNEQFF. The V call is TRBV27, the J call TRBJ2-1; no firm D call. Germline assignment: CDR1 MNHEY and CDR2 SMNVEV (reference sequence). This CDR3 has 11 residues. V was clipped by 11 bases and J by 6 bases, with 11 bases between them.

The chain employs TRBV19 and TRBJ2-7; D gene ambiguous. Germline V gene lookup returns CDR1 LNHDA and CDR2 SQIVND (reference sequence). The CDR3 length is 15 residues. V lost 5 bases and J 4 bases, leaving 18 bases between the germline ends. DNA of the CDR3: TGTGCCAGTAGTCCAAGTTGGCCGGGCGAGTACGAGCAGTACTTC. Translation gives CASSPSWPGEYEQYF.

This clonotype was found a few times. V and J are TRBV7-6 and TRBJ2-5; TRBD2 agrees at 10 bases. CDR3 length: 16 residues. J was trimmed by 5 bases and V by 5 bases; bases with no gene match: 11. CDR1 is SGHVS and CDR2 is FNYEAQ in the germline V gene. The CDR3 DNA reads TGTGCCAGCAGCCAGAGGAGCGGGGGGGCAGGGGAGACCCAGTACTTC. Its protein is CASSQRSGGAGETQYF.